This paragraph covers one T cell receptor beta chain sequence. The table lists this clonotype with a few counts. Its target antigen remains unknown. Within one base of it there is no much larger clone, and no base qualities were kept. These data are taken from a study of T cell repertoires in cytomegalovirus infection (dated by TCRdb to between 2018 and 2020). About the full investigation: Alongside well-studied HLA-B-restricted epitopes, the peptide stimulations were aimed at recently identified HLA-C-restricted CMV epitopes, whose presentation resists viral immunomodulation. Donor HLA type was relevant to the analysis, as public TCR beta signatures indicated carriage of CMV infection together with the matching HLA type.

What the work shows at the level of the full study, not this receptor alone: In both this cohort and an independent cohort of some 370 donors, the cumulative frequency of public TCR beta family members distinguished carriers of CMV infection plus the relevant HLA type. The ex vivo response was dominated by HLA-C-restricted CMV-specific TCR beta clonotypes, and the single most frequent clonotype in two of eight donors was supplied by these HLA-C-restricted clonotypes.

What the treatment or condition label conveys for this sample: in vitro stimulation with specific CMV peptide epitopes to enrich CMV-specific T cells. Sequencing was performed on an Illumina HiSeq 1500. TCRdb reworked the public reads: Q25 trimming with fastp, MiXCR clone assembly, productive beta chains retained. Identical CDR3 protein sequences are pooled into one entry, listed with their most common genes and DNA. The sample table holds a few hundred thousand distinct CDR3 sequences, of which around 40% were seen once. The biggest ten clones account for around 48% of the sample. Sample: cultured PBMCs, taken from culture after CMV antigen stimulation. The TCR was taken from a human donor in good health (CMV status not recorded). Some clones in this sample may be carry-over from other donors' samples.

The CDR3 is CASSLKANTEAFF. DNA sequence: TGTGCCAGCAGCTTAAAAGCGAACACTGAAGCTTTCTTT. This chain joins TRBV7-6 to TRBJ1-1; no D segment can be confidently identified. Reading from cysteine to phenylalanine, the CDR3 counts 13 amino acids. Only CDR3 DNA remains: 39 bases, in frame from the first base. The germline V gene provides CDR1 SGHVS and CDR2 FNYEAQ. The junction shows trimming of 2 bases on V and 1 base on J, plus 5 bases between the germline ends.